A selection of T cell receptor beta chains follows, all from one sample in a study of T cells in Graves' hyperthyroidism and ophthalmopathy. MiXCR was run by TCRdb on the multiplex PCR reads, yielding one entry per CDR3 protein. Of under 400,000 distinct CDR3 sequences listed, about 15% were seen once; the top ten hold around 10%. Sequencing input: blood. All receptors come from an older woman with Graves' hyperthyroidism. Both conserved end residues are part of each CDR3. D genes are given only for firm matches. Clone size, where shown, is once, few, many, or a class for clones that have expanded.

j_call: TRBJ2-1
clone_size: many
v_call: TRBV6-2/TRBV6-3
cdr3_length: 15
d_call: TRBD1
cdr3_aa: CASSLTGDSYNEQFF
cdr3_nt: TGTGCCAGCAGTTTGACAGGGGACTCCTACAATGAGCAGTTCTTC

j_call: TRBJ1-4
clone_size: few
v_call: TRBV10-3
cdr3_length: 13
d_call: TRBD1
cdr3_aa: CAISRDRGEKLFF
cdr3_nt: TGTGCCATCAGTCGGGACAGGGGAGAAAAACTGTTTTTT

j_call: TRBJ2-3
clone_size: many
v_call: TRBV20-1
cdr3_length: 15
d_call: NA
cdr3_aa: CSARVARPRTDTQYF
cdr3_nt: TGCAGTGCTAGAGTAGCCCGACCCCGCACAGATACGCAGTATTTT

j_call: TRBJ1-5
clone_size: many
v_call: TRBV29-1
cdr3_length: 13
d_call: NA
cdr3_aa: CSVVEDFNQPQHF
cdr3_nt: TGCAGCGTTGTCGAGGATTTCAATCAGCCCCAGCATTTT

j_call: TRBJ2-7
clone_size: many
v_call: TRBV11-2
cdr3_length: 14
d_call: NA
cdr3_aa: CASNHPGLTYEQYF
cdr3_nt: TGTGCCAGCAACCACCCCGGGCTGACCTACGAGCAGTACTTC

j_call: TRBJ2-7
clone_size: many
v_call: TRBV7-3
cdr3_length: 14
d_call: NA
cdr3_aa: CASSLLPPPYEQYF
cdr3_nt: TGTGCCAGCAGCTTATTGCCGCCTCCTTACGAGCAGTACTTC

j_call: TRBJ2-5
clone_size: many
v_call: TRBV30
cdr3_length: 12
d_call: NA
cdr3_aa: CAWSEGPETQYF
cdr3_nt: TGTGCCTGGAGTGAGGGGCCAGAGACCCAGTACTTC

j_call: TRBJ2-1
clone_size: few
v_call: TRBV5-1
cdr3_length: 16
d_call: TRBD1
cdr3_aa: CASSSMDRGGNYEQFF
cdr3_nt: TGCGCCAGCAGCTCGATGGACAGGGGAGGAAACTATGAGCAGTTCTTC

j_call: TRBJ1-5
clone_size: NA
v_call: TRBV19
cdr3_length: 20
d_call: TRBD1
cdr3_aa: CASSMNPGQGPGYSNQPQHF
cdr3_nt: TGTGCCAGTAGTATGAATCCGGGACAGGGGCCTGGGTATAGCAATCAGCCCCAGCATTTT

j_call: TRBJ2-5
clone_size: few
v_call: TRBV9
cdr3_length: 15
d_call: TRBD1
cdr3_aa: CASSAGTGGGETQYF
cdr3_nt: TGTGCCAGCAGCGCCGGGACAGGGGGCGGGGAGACCCAGTACTTC

j_call: TRBJ2-1
clone_size: few
v_call: TRBV5-8
cdr3_length: 15
d_call: TRBD2
cdr3_aa: CASSYGTSGYNEQFF
cdr3_nt: TGTGCCAGCAGCTACGGGACTAGCGGCTACAATGAGCAGTTCTTC

j_call: TRBJ1-3
clone_size: NA
v_call: TRBV7-9
cdr3_length: 13
d_call: NA
cdr3_aa: CASSGLGGNTIYF
cdr3_nt: TGTGCCAGCAGCGGCCTGGGGGGAAACACCATATATTTT

j_call: TRBJ2-1
clone_size: many
v_call: TRBV11-3
cdr3_length: 16
d_call: TRBD2
cdr3_aa: CASSPFGTSSYNEQFF
cdr3_nt: TGTGCCAGCAGCCCCTTCGGGACTAGCTCCTACAATGAGCAGTTCTTC

j_call: TRBJ2-3
clone_size: many
v_call: TRBV7-2
cdr3_length: 14
d_call: NA
cdr3_aa: CASSLGTSADTQYF
cdr3_nt: TGTGCCAGCAGCTTAGGGACCTCTGCTGATACGCAGTATTTT

j_call: TRBJ2-7
clone_size: NA
v_call: TRBV28
cdr3_length: 14
d_call: TRBD1
cdr3_aa: CASTQGDRGSEQYF
cdr3_nt: TGTGCCAGCACCCAGGGGGACAGGGGGTCCGAGCAGTACTTC

j_call: TRBJ1-5
clone_size: NA
v_call: TRBV9
cdr3_length: 14
d_call: NA
cdr3_aa: CASSVGQTNQPQHF
cdr3_nt: TGTGCCAGCAGCGTAGGACAGACCAATCAGCCCCAGCATTTT

j_call: TRBJ2-1
clone_size: many
v_call: TRBV20-1
cdr3_length: 15
d_call: NA
cdr3_aa: CSARPLGNAYNEQFF
cdr3_nt: TGCAGTGCTAGACCGTTGGGGAATGCCTACAATGAGCAGTTCTTC

j_call: TRBJ2-1
clone_size: few
v_call: TRBV5-5
cdr3_length: 15
d_call: NA
cdr3_aa: CASSLAPREYNEQFF
cdr3_nt: TGTGCCAGCAGCTTGGCTCCCCGCGAATACAATGAGCAGTTCTTC

j_call: TRBJ2-2
clone_size: few
v_call: TRBV11-2
cdr3_length: 15
d_call: NA
cdr3_aa: CASSRDGGNTGELFF
cdr3_nt: TGTGCCAGCAGCCGGGACGGAGGAAACACCGGGGAGCTGTTTTTT

j_call: TRBJ1-1
clone_size: NA
v_call: TRBV29-1
cdr3_length: 12
d_call: TRBD1
cdr3_aa: CSGQTGVAEAFF
cdr3_nt: TGCAGCGGACAAACAGGGGTGGCTGAAGCTTTCTTT

j_call: TRBJ2-6
clone_size: few
v_call: TRBV20-1
cdr3_length: 15
d_call: NA
cdr3_aa: CSARDRASGANVLTF
cdr3_nt: TGCAGTGCTAGAGATCGAGCCTCTGGGGCCAACGTCCTGACTTTC

j_call: TRBJ1-1
clone_size: many
v_call: TRBV12-3/TRBV12-4
cdr3_length: 14
d_call: TRBD1
cdr3_aa: CASRKGQGGTEAFF
cdr3_nt: TGTGCCAGCAGAAAAGGACAGGGAGGGACTGAAGCTTTCTTT

j_call: TRBJ1-2
clone_size: many
v_call: TRBV5-1
cdr3_length: 13
d_call: NA
cdr3_aa: CATRSSGNYGYTF
cdr3_nt: TGCGCCACCCGGTCCAGCGGTAACTATGGCTACACCTTC

j_call: TRBJ2-2
clone_size: few
v_call: TRBV6-1
cdr3_length: 15
d_call: TRBD1
cdr3_aa: CASSHTGGDTGELFF
cdr3_nt: TGTGCCAGCAGCCACACAGGGGGTGACACCGGGGAGCTGTTTTTT